This TCR beta chain appears in the sequencing data of a study of early T cells in non-severe SARS-CoV-2 infection. The overall study: The input, bulk RNA from unsorted whole blood, was sequenced, and chains were unpaired. The study's findings and limits: Anti-spike CD8 responses were favored by VDJdb matching, which missed private and CD4 specificities.

The sample holds many counts of this clonotype. Its antigen is not identified. Each single cDNA molecule received a unique molecular identifier. TCRdb itself ran the 5' RACE reads through MiXCR, one entry per CDR3 protein. The sample records about 79,000 distinct CDR3 sequences, approximately 10% being singletons. V was cut by 2 bases and J by 8 bases, with 15 bases left in between. CDR3 length: 15 amino acids. The germline V gene has CDR1 LGHNA and CDR2 YSLEER. The clonotype was recovered from an adult who was a healthcare worker with PCR-confirmed SARS-CoV-2 infection or an uninfected control (not recorded which). Sequenced input: whole blood. V is TRBV4-3 and J is TRBJ1-4; no reliable D call. CDR3 in DNA: TGCGCCAGCAGCCAAAGGCGGGATTTTCGAGAAAAACTGTTTTTT. The encoded protein is CASSQRRDFREKLFF.